The entry below describes one TCR beta chain. This record comes from a study of T cell responses to AZD1222 COVID-19 vaccine. The method was immunoSEQ multiplex PCR; TCRdb's version includes in-frame clones alone and lacks a portion of them. The repertoire holds tens of thousands of clones, with more than 85% as singletons. Germline-derived CDR1 and CDR2 are SGDLS and YYNGEE. Trimming left V 2 bases short and J 2 bases short, with 17 bases between. The CDR3 consists of 17 residues. This chain links TRBV9 with TRBJ1-3; D is possibly TRBD1 (5 bases). This sample comprised peripheral blood, obtained 28 days after the second AZD1222 dose. The TCR originated in an adult who received the AZD1222 COVID-19 vaccine. The CDR3 protein is CASSVRPGSGTGNTIYF. CDR3 coding DNA: TGTGCCAGCAGCGTCCGCCCGGGATCAGGGACTGGAAACACCATATATTTT.